Detailed here is one T cell receptor beta chain. The sample originates from a study of T cell changes during pregnancy in multiple sclerosis. The protocol was immunoSEQ multiplex PCR, while the TCRdb copy is restricted to in-frame clones and leaves out a portion. The top ten hold about 1.5% of the sample, which has 90,000 to 100,000 clones, more than 90% seen once. The sequence came from a female donor with multiple sclerosis, enrolled in a pregnancy study. The sample here was peripheral blood, taken in the first trimester of pregnancy.

CDR3 coding DNA: TGTGCCAGCAGCCGGAAGGGGGATGGGACCGGGGAGCTGTTTTTT. Amino acids: CASSRKGDGTGELFF. The chain employs TRBV5-6 and TRBJ2-2; maybe TRBD1 (6 bases). Germline values: CDR1 SGHDT, CDR2 YYEEEE. V was trimmed by 4 bases and J by 5 bases, leaving 15 bases between them. This CDR3 comprises 15 residues.